This is a list of T cell receptor beta chains from one sample in a study of blood T cells in healthy people across ages. TCRdb re-called the 5' RACE reads with MiXCR, one entry per CDR3 protein. The sample contains hundreds of thousands of distinct CDR3 sequences, around 50% of which appear only once. The sequenced material came from blood. Receptor source: a man of 80 years or more in good health. The CDR3 runs from the conserved cysteine through the conserved F or W. Fields, in order: CDR3 protein, CDR3 DNA, D gene, V gene, J gene, clone size. D genes are given only for firm matches. Only part of the rows carry a size: once, few, many, or a class if the clone is expanded.

CDR3 protein: CASTSGQGGPEAFF
CDR3 DNA: TGTGCCAGCACTTCCGGACAGGGAGGCCCTGAAGCTTTCTTT
D gene: TRBD1
V gene: TRBV28
J gene: TRBJ1-1
clone size: NA

CDR3 protein: CASSYSGEGTYGYTF
CDR3 DNA: TGTGCCAGCAGTTACTCCGGGGAAGGGACCTATGGCTACACCTTC
D gene: NA
V gene: TRBV6-5
J gene: TRBJ1-2
clone size: few

CDR3 protein: CASSQVPGQGMNTEAFF
CDR3 DNA: TGCGCCAGCAGCCAAGTCCCGGGACAGGGGATGAACACTGAAGCTTTCTTT
D gene: TRBD1
V gene: TRBV4-1
J gene: TRBJ1-1
clone size: many

CDR3 protein: CSATEQGLETQYF
CDR3 DNA: TGCAGTGCTACCGAACAGGGTTTGGAGACCCAGTACTTC
D gene: NA
V gene: TRBV20-1
J gene: TRBJ2-5
clone size: few

CDR3 protein: CASSQYSNRASAAKNIQYF
CDR3 DNA: TGTGCCAGCAGCCAATACTCAAACAGGGCTAGTGCGGCCAAAAACATTCAGTACTTC
D gene: NA
V gene: TRBV7-8
J gene: TRBJ2-4
clone size: NA

CDR3 protein: CASSLEGGGHYNEQYF
CDR3 DNA: TGTGCCAGCAGCTTGGAGGGGGGGGGACATTACAATGAGCAGTACTTC
D gene: NA
V gene: TRBV5-6
J gene: TRBJ2-7
clone size: NA

CDR3 protein: CASSYPYGSSYNEQFF
CDR3 DNA: TGTGCCAGCAGTTACCCCTACGGTAGCTCCTACAATGAGCAGTTCTTC
D gene: NA
V gene: TRBV6-5
J gene: TRBJ2-1
clone size: many

CDR3 protein: CASSLSLGGEKLFF
CDR3 DNA: TGTGCCAGCAGCTTAAGTCTGGGGGGCGAAAAACTGTTTTTT
D gene: NA
V gene: TRBV7-2
J gene: TRBJ1-4
clone size: few

CDR3 protein: CASSPDYQGGEQFF
CDR3 DNA: TGTGCCAGCAGCCCCGATTACCAAGGAGGTGAGCAGTTCTTC
D gene: NA
V gene: TRBV7-9
J gene: TRBJ2-1
clone size: NA

CDR3 protein: CASSFHRGTGELFF
CDR3 DNA: TGTGCCAGCAGCTTCCACCGTGGGACCGGGGAGCTGTTTTTT
D gene: NA
V gene: TRBV5-5
J gene: TRBJ2-2
clone size: NA

CDR3 protein: CASRSSRLAGVWEQFF
CDR3 DNA: TGTGCCAGCAGGAGCTCTCGACTAGCGGGAGTGTGGGAGCAGTTCTTC
D gene: TRBD2
V gene: TRBV2
J gene: TRBJ2-1
clone size: NA

CDR3 protein: CASSLSRGARNEQFF
CDR3 DNA: TGTGCCAGCAGTTTATCCCGGGGGGCGAGGAATGAGCAGTTCTTC
D gene: NA
V gene: TRBV28
J gene: TRBJ2-1
clone size: few

CDR3 protein: CASSRGQGGNQPQHF
CDR3 DNA: TGTGCCAGCAGCCGGGGACAGGGGGGCAATCAGCCCCAGCATTTT
D gene: TRBD1
V gene: TRBV7-9
J gene: TRBJ1-5
clone size: NA

CDR3 protein: CSAVQMREQYF
CDR3 DNA: TGCAGTGCTGTTCAGATGCGCGAGCAGTACTTC
D gene: NA
V gene: TRBV20-1
J gene: TRBJ2-7
clone size: few

CDR3 protein: CATSDPRDGPSDMQYF
CDR3 DNA: TGTGCCACCAGTGATCCGCGGGACGGGCCCTCAGATATGCAGTATTTT
D gene: NA
V gene: TRBV24-1
J gene: TRBJ2-3
clone size: NA

CDR3 protein: CASSLRDWGYNEQFF
CDR3 DNA: TGTGCCAGCAGCTTACGGGACTGGGGTTACAATGAGCAGTTCTTC
D gene: NA
V gene: TRBV7-2
J gene: TRBJ2-1
clone size: many

CDR3 protein: CASKSGNTIYF
CDR3 DNA: TGTGCCAGCAAATCTGGAAACACCATATATTTT
D gene: NA
V gene: TRBV9
J gene: TRBJ1-3
clone size: NA

CDR3 protein: CASSPQASLNTGELFF
CDR3 DNA: TGTGCCAGCAGCCCACAGGCTTCCCTTAACACCGGGGAGCTGTTTTTT
D gene: NA
V gene: TRBV12-3/TRBV12-4
J gene: TRBJ2-2
clone size: NA

CDR3 protein: CASSPGPRRETQYF
CDR3 DNA: TGTGCCAGCAGTCCGGGACCTAGAAGAGAGACCCAGTACTTC
D gene: NA
V gene: TRBV5-8
J gene: TRBJ2-5
clone size: few

CDR3 protein: CASRVSFGQTSTDTQYF
CDR3 DNA: TGTGCCAGCAGAGTAAGTTTCGGACAGACTAGTACAGATACGCAGTATTTT
D gene: NA
V gene: TRBV2
J gene: TRBJ2-3
clone size: few

CDR3 protein: CASSVEEGSYGYTF
CDR3 DNA: TGTGCCAGCAGCGTAGAGGAGGGAAGCTATGGCTACACCTTC
D gene: NA
V gene: TRBV9
J gene: TRBJ1-2
clone size: few

CDR3 protein: CASSLRLLGSGANVLTF
CDR3 DNA: TGTGCCAGCAGCTTAAGACTACTGGGATCTGGGGCCAACGTCCTGACTTTC
D gene: NA
V gene: TRBV7-9
J gene: TRBJ2-6
clone size: NA

CDR3 protein: CASSQDLWGQSSDSPLHF
CDR3 DNA: TGCGCCAGCAGCCAAGATCTATGGGGGCAATCCTCGGATTCACCCCTCCACTTT
D gene: NA
V gene: TRBV4-3
J gene: TRBJ1-6
clone size: NA

CDR3 protein: CSVAPPVSGYTF
CDR3 DNA: TGCAGCGTCGCTCCCCCCGTAAGTGGCTACACCTTC
D gene: NA
V gene: TRBV29-1
J gene: TRBJ1-2
clone size: NA

CDR3 protein: CASSFSAGTTYEQYF
CDR3 DNA: TGTGCCAGCAGCTTTTCTGCGGGGACCACCTACGAGCAGTACTTC
D gene: NA
V gene: TRBV7-2
J gene: TRBJ2-7
clone size: NA

CDR3 protein: CASSLGSLAKNIQYF
CDR3 DNA: TGTGCCAGCAGCTTAGGTTCACTAGCCAAAAACATTCAGTACTTC
D gene: NA
V gene: TRBV7-2
J gene: TRBJ2-4
clone size: NA

CDR3 protein: CAWSARQVRAAFF
CDR3 DNA: TGTGCCTGGAGTGCGCGACAGGTTAGGGCGGCTTTCTTT
D gene: NA
V gene: TRBV30
J gene: TRBJ1-1
clone size: NA

CDR3 protein: CASSLQGRSSTDTQYF
CDR3 DNA: TGTGCCAGCAGCTTGCAGGGACGATCTAGCACAGATACGCAGTATTTT
D gene: NA
V gene: TRBV7-9
J gene: TRBJ2-3
clone size: NA

CDR3 protein: CSVVSPTLEQYF
CDR3 DNA: TGCAGCGTTGTGAGCCCTACGCTCGAGCAGTACTTC
D gene: NA
V gene: TRBV29-1
J gene: TRBJ2-7
clone size: NA

CDR3 protein: CASGGGIEFADTQYF
CDR3 DNA: TGTGCCAGCGGGGGCGGGATTGAATTCGCAGATACGCAGTATTTT
D gene: NA
V gene: TRBV7-9
J gene: TRBJ2-3
clone size: NA

CDR3 protein: CATTFGALSTDTQYF
CDR3 DNA: TGTGCCACCACATTTGGGGCTCTAAGCACAGATACGCAGTATTTT
D gene: NA
V gene: TRBV28
J gene: TRBJ2-3
clone size: NA

CDR3 protein: CSARGRRSGANVLTF
CDR3 DNA: TGCAGTGCTAGAGGACGCCGCTCTGGGGCCAACGTCCTGACTTTC
D gene: NA
V gene: TRBV20-1
J gene: TRBJ2-6
clone size: NA